This T cell receptor beta chain emerged from a study of blood T cell repertoires in COVID-19. Study-level background: The origin of the acute and convalescent COVID-19 samples was the United States, Italy and Spain.

CDR1 is SGHRS, CDR2 YFSETQ, per germline. This CDR3 is 17 amino acids long. V was clipped by 3 bases and J by 2 bases; unmatched bases: 10. Authors' methods: Amplification with reference gene primers provided the estimates of nucleated cell counts. Profiling relied on immunoSEQ multiplex PCR, and the TCRdb table lists in-frame clones only, not all of them. Clonal size and the V and J genes are those of that table, whereas D and trimming came from the DNA. The sample consists of around 250,000 clones, about four fifths of them appearing once. The J gene is TRBJ2-7, the V gene TRBV5-1; 11 nucleotides agree with TRBD2. The sequenced sample was peripheral blood. This TCR was sampled from a young woman with acute or convalescent COVID-19. CDR3: CASSSISGRAGPYEQYF. In nucleotides, the CDR3 is TGCGCCAGCAGCTCAATTAGCGGGAGGGCTGGGCCCTACGAGCAGTACTTC. The variable domain in full, with the rest retrieved from reference TRBV5-1 and TRBJ2-7, is KAGVTQTPRYLIKTRGQQVTLSCSPISGHRSVSWYQQTPGQGLQFLFEYFSETQRNKGNFPGRFSGRQFSNSRSEMNVSTLELGDSALYLCASSSISGRAGPYEQYFGPGTRLTVT.